This T cell receptor (beta chain) originates from a study of regulatory T cells in long-lasting Graves disease. Time point given: newly diagnosed GD, antithyroid drugs for less than 3 months. The TCR library was prepared using RNA isolated from PBMCs. The CDR3 runs to 17 residues. Losses at the gene ends were 2 bases for V and 4 bases for J; bases not matched to a gene: 8. Germline assignment: CDR1 SNHLY and CDR2 FYNNEI. Study-level findings and limits: Exclusively peripheral blood, rather than thyroid tissue, was studied. Under persistent disease, TRBV28, TRBJ1-2 and TRBJ2-5 were used preferentially. New patients shared fewer public clonotypes (about 1,000) than persistent patients did (fewer than 3,000).

This clonotype occurred many times. Its antigen remains unknown. In building TCR beta libraries, iRepertoire HTBI primers were used together with Arm-PCR of CDR3 regions. TCRdb re-analysed the multiplex PCR reads in MiXCR, keeping a single row per CDR3 protein. The sample contains over 200,000 distinct CDR3 sequences, around 20% of which appear only once. This specimen consisted of peripheral blood mononuclear cells (PBMCs), obtained at new diagnosis, from a patient treated with antithyroid drugs. The V gene is TRBV2, the J gene TRBJ2-1; TRBD2 agrees at 10 bases. The sequence derives from a female donor with Graves disease. This chain's CDR3 is CASSEWRLAGRYNEQFF. The CDR3 DNA is TGTGCCAGCAGTGAATGGAGACTAGCGGGCCGATACAATGAGCAGTTCTTC. Full variable domain (remainder filled in from reference TRBV2 and TRBJ2-1): EPEVTQTPSHQVTQMGQEVILRCVPISNHLYFYWYRQILGQKVEFLVSFYNNEISEKSEIFDDQFSVERPDGSNFTLKIRSTKLEDSAMYFCASSEWRLAGRYNEQFFGPGTRLTVL.